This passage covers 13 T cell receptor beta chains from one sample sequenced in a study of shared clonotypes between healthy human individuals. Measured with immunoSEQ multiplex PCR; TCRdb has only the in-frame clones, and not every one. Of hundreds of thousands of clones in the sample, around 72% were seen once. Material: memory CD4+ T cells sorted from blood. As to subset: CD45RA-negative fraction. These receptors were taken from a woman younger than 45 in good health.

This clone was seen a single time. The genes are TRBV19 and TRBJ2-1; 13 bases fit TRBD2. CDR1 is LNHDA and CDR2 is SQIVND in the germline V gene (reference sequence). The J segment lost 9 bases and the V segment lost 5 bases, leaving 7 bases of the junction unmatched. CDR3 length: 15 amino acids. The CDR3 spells CASSAGTSGKGEQFF. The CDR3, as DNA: TGTGCCAGTAGTGCCGGGACTAGCGGGAAGGGTGAGCAGTTCTTC.

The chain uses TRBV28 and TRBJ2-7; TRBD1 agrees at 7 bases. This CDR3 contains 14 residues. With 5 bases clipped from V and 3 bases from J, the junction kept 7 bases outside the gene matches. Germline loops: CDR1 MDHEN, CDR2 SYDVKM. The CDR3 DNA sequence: TGTGCCAGCAGTCGATCAGGGGGAAGCTACGAGCAGTACTTC. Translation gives CASSRSGGSYEQYF.

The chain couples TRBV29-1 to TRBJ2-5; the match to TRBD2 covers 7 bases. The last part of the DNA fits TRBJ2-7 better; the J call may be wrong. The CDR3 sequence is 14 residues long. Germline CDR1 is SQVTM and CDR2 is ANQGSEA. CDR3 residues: CSVAFSSGSYEQYF. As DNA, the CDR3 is TGCAGCGTTGCTTTTTCTAGCGGATCCTACGAGCAGTACTTC.

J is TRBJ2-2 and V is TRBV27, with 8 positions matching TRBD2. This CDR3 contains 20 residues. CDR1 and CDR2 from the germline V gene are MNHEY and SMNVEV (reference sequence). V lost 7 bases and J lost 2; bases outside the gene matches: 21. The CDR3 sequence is CASTPTVVPGGVGNTGELFF. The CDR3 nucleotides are TGTGCCAGCACCCCCACCGTAGTTCCGGGAGGGGTGGGCAACACCGGGGAGCTGTTTTTT.

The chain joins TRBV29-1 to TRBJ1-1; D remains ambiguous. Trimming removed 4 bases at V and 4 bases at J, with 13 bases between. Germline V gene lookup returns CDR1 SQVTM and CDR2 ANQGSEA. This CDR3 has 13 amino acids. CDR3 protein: CSVVGFDGTEAFF. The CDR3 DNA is TGCAGCGTTGTAGGGTTTGATGGCACTGAAGCTTTCTTT.

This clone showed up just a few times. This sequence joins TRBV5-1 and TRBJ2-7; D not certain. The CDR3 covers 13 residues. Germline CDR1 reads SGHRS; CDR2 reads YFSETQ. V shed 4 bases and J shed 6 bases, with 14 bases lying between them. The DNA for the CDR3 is TGCGCCAGCAGCCCACCGGTCGGTTTCGAGCAGTACTTC. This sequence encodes CASSPPVGFEQYF.

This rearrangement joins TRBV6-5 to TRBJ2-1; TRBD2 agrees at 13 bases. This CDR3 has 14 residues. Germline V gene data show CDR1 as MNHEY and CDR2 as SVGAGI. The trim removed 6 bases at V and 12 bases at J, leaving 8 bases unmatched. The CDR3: CASSRTSGSILQFF. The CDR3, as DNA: TGTGCCAGCAGCCGGACTAGCGGGAGCATATTGCAGTTCTTC.

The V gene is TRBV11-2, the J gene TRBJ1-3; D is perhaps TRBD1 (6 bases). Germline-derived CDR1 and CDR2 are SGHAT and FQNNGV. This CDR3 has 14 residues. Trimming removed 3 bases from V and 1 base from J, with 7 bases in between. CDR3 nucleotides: TGTGCCAGCAGCTTGGGGGCATCTGGAAACACCATATATTTT. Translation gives CASSLGASGNTIYF. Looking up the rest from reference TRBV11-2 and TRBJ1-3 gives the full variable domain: EAGVAQSPRYKIIEKRQSVAFWCNPISGHATLYWYQQILGQGPKLLIQFQNNGVVDDSQLPKDRFSAERLKGVDSTLKIQPAKLEDSAVYLCASSLGASGNTIYFGEGSWLTVV.

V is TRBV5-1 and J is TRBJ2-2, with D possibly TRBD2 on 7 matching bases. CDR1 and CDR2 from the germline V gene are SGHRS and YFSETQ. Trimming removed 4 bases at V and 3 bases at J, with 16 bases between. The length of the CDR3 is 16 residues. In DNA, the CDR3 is TGCGCCAGCAGCCCAAGGGGGGGCGCAGACACCGGGGAGCTGTTTTTT. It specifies CASSPRGGADTGELFF.

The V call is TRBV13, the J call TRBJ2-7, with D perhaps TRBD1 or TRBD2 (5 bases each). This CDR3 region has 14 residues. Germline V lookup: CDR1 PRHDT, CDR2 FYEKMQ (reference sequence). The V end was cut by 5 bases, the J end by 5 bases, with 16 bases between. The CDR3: CASSPRGRAHEQYF. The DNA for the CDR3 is TGTGCCAGCAGCCCGAGGGGAAGGGCTCACGAGCAGTACTTC.

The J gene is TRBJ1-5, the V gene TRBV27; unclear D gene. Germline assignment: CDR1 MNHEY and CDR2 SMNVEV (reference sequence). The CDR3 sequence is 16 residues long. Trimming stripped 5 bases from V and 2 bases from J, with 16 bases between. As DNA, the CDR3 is TGTGCCAGCAGTATCCCCCGCCGTAGGGGCAATCAGCCCCAGCATTTT. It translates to CASSIPRRRGNQPQHF.

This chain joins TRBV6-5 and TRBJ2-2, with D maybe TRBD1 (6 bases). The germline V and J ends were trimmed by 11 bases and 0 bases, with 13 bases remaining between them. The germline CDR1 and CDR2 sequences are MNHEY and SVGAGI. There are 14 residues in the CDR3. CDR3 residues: CASSPGANTGELFF. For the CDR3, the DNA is TGTGCCTCCTCCCCAGGGGCGAACACCGGGGAGCTGTTTTTT.

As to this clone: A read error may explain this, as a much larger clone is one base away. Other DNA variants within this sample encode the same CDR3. For the CDR3, the DNA is TGCGCCAGCAGCTCACGGACAGGGAACACCGGGGAGCTGTTTTTT. It translates to CASSSRTGNTGELFF. The rearrangement joins TRBV5-1 to TRBJ2-2; the match to TRBD1 covers 7 bases. V lost 3 bases and J lost 1; bases outside the gene matches: 3. Germline V gives CDR1 SGHRS, CDR2 YFSETQ. The CDR3 totals 15 residues. The variable domain in full, with the rest retrieved from reference TRBV5-1 and TRBJ2-2, is KAGVTQTPRYLIKTRGQQVTLSCSPISGHRSVSWYQQTPGQGLQFLFEYFSETQRNKGNFPGRFSGRQFSNSRSEMNVSTLELGDSALYLCASSSRTGNTGELFFGEGSRLTVL.